Here is one TCR beta chain with its context. The target antigen is unknown. A universal primer site was added by template switching, and unique molecular identifiers were carried by the cDNA. Via MiXCR, TCRdb re-called the 5' RACE reads, giving one row per CDR3 protein. The table lists about 340,000 distinct CDR3 sequences, around 9% of them singletons. This specimen comes from a study of identical twins. Whole-study findings and limits: Excess sharing between twins was weaker in beta out-of-frame sequences. The more abundant beta clonotypes in cord blood had fewer insertions, and memory repertoires did not show this. Models underpredicted monozygotic twin sharing of out-of-frame TCR alpha.

This TCR came from a woman between 50 and 59 years old in good health. Sequenced sample: naive T cells sorted from blood.

The CDR3 sequence: CATSTDGSSYNEQFF. The CDR3 bases are TGTGCCACCAGCACCGACGGTAGCTCCTACAATGAGCAGTTCTTC. The chain has TRBV24-1 and TRBJ2-1; the D is unclear. The CDR3 spans 15 residues. The V end was cut by 7 bases, the J end by 0 bases, with 12 bases between. The germline CDR1 and CDR2 sequences are KGHDR and SFDVKD.